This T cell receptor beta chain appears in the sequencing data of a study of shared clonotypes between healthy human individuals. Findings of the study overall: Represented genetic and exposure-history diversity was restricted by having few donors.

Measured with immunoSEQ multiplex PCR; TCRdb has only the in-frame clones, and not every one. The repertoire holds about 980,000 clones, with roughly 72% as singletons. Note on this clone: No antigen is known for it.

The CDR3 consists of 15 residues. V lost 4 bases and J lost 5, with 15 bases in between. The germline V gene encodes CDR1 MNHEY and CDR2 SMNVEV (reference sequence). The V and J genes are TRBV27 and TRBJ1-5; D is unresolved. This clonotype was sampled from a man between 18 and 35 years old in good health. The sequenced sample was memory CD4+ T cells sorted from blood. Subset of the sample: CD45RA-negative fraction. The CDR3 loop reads CASSSRGILHQPQHF. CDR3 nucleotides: TGTGCCAGCAGTTCACGGGGTATTCTCCATCAGCCCCAGCATTTT.